This TCR beta chain was sequenced during a study of blood T cells in healthy people across ages (dated by TCRdb to between 2014 and 2016). Broadly, across the study: In model experiments, template switching captured roughly one uniquely barcoded TCR beta cDNA molecule for every two T cells. To track age-related changes in TCR beta repertoire diversity, the study relied on deep sequencing normalized with unique cDNA molecular identifiers. Two additional independent replicas of 1 million unique cDNA reads from the same blood draw were analyzed for two donors (one aged 18 to 30 and one aged 80 or older). Donors of different ages were randomly distributed across sequencing lanes to avoid experimental bias. The donors were divided into four age groups: young (average about 16 years), middle-aged (about 40), aged (roughly 66) and long-lived (82). Overall study outcomes, separate from this receptor: Because donor CMV infection status was unknown, age-related changes in expanded clonotypes were potentially confounded. Observed TCR beta diversity correlated strongly with the percentage of naive T cells measured by flow cytometry. Observed TCR beta diversity per million T cells fell roughly linearly with age, and a significant reduction was already apparent by age about 36. Compared with the aged group, the long-lived group had more naive CD4+ T cells, fewer expanded clones and increased TCR diversity, suggesting age selection. Estimates of total diversity based on one million sequenced T cells were regarded as lower bounds and as underestimates. Conclusive comparison of naive and antigen-experienced compartments was prevented by the profiling of bulk unsorted PBMCs.

The library was generated by 5' RACE. Sequenced on an Illumina HiSeq 2500. A second PCR of about 7 to 12 cycles was performed with a sample-barcoded 5' primer and a J-beta primer mix. Each TCR beta cDNA molecule received a unique molecular identifier from a template-switch 5' adaptor carrying 12 random nucleotides. Each sample yielded at least 2.5 million CDR3-containing paired-end reads. The Mint cDNA synthesis kit, primed by a TRBC-specific oligonucleotide, was used to synthesize first-strand cDNA from all RNA. All cDNA was treated with uracil-DNA glycosylase and then went through a first 18-cycle PCR with the universal primers M1SS and BC2_uni_R. Per the source publication's procedure: For normalization, 1 million high-quality reads, each with a distinct molecular identifier, were randomly selected from each sample. Reads sharing molecular identifiers were discarded rather than binned into consensus sequences. MiTCR, run with a Q25 quality threshold and the strictest error-elimination algorithm, handled CDR3 identification, clonotype clustering and error correction. Lower-bound total TCR beta diversity was estimated with a nonparametric unseen species model using Euler transformation. TCRdb trimmed the raw reads at Q25, called clones with MiXCR and kept productive beta chains. All rows with the same CDR3 protein become a single entry with the most common DNA and genes. The V and J calls shown here were made by TCRdb, not taken from the authors' results. Here the sample has hundreds of thousands of distinct CDR3 sequences; roughly 60% occur a single time. Around 20% of the sample belongs to the ten largest clones.

The donors were 40 or so Caucasian individuals from Russia, aged about 6 to 95 years, who were systemically healthy. Each donor gave 8 to 10 milliliters of peripheral blood, collected into EDTA-treated Vacutainer tubes. Ficoll-Paque density-gradient centrifugation was used to isolate PBMCs, with at least 6 million per sample. Trizol reagent was used to extract total RNA from the PBMCs, yielding at least 5 micrograms per sample. Naive CD45RAhigh/CD27high T cell percentages were measured by flow cytometry on a PBMC aliquot from every donor. CDR3 length: 14 amino acids, cysteine to phenylalanine. The retained sequence is limited to the CDR3, 42 bases, with the frame set at the first base. As encoded in the germline V gene, CDR1 is SGHTA while CDR2 is FQGNSA. After removal of 6 bases from V and 4 bases from J, the junction retains 2 bases not matched to a gene. This clonotype was detected only a few times. Its target antigen remains unknown. Base qualities are not at hand, and no much larger clone is one base apart.

The chain joins TRBV7-2 to TRBJ2-7, and TRBD2 aligns with 14 junction nucleotides. What was sequenced was blood. The receptor was derived from a man between 25 and 39 years old in good health. For the CDR3, the sequence is CASSGTSGGYEQYF. The nucleotide sequence reads as follows: TGTGCCAGCAGTGGGACTAGCGGGGGTTACGAGCAGTACTTC. With the rest looked up from the reference TRBV7-2 and TRBJ2-7 genes rather than sequenced, the full variable domain is GAGVSQSPSNKVTEKGKDVELRCDPISGHTALYWYRQSLGQGLEFLIYFQGNSAPDKSGLPSDRFSAERTGGSVSTLTIQRTQQEDSAVYLCASSGTSGGYEQYFGPGTRLTVT.